These 28 T cell receptor beta chains share one sample of origin, sequenced in a study of siplizumab effects on memory and regulatory T cells. The assay was immunoSEQ multiplex PCR, and TCRdb's table has in-frame clones only and misses some. Here the sample spans about 100,000 clones, more than 85% being singletons. The specimen was CD4+ T cells sorted from blood. The receptors stem from a human donor in good health.

This clone was found once. The rearrangement joins TRBV5-1 to TRBJ1-6; no reliable D call. The CDR3 contains 14 residues. Trimming removed 0 bases from V and 6 bases from J, with 7 bases in between. Looked up from germline, CDR1 is SGHRS and CDR2 is YFSETQ. CDR3 sequence reads: CASSLGLRNSPLHF. The CDR3 coding sequence is TGCGCCAGCAGCTTGGGCCTCCGTAATTCACCCCTCCACTTT.

This chain links TRBV7-2 with TRBJ1-2; D unclear. This CDR3 contains 15 residues. V was trimmed by 1 base and J by 4 bases, leaving 13 bases between them. The V gene's germline CDR1 is SGHTA and CDR2 FQGNSA. The CDR3 region has the DNA TGTGCCAGCAGCTTAGTCCCCGGAGCGGGCTATGGCTACACCTTC. It codes for CASSLVPGAGYGYTF.

The chain joins TRBV6-1 to TRBJ1-6; no firm D call. CDR3 size: 12 residues. V lost 4 bases, J lost 11 bases, and 9 bases lay in between. Germline values: CDR1 MNHNS, CDR2 SASEGT. The CDR3 sequence: CASSGTWPPLHF. The CDR3 DNA sequence: TGTGCCAGCAGTGGGACCTGGCCACCCCTCCACTTT.

This chain uses TRBV25-1 with TRBJ1-2; 7 bases line up with TRBD1. With V trimmed by 7 bases and J by 7 bases, 9 bases remained unmatched. The CDR3 consists of 13 residues. Germline loops: CDR1 MGHDK, CDR2 SYGVNS. The chain's CDR3 is CASTLTGWSGYTF. The CDR3 DNA follows: TGTGCCAGCACCTTGACAGGGTGGTCTGGCTACACCTTC.

This clone was seen just once. The genes are TRBV6-5 and TRBJ1-1, with 7 positions matching TRBD1. Germline-derived CDR1 and CDR2 are MNHEY and SVGAGI. Trimming took 4 bases from V and 4 from J; bases not matched to a gene: 3. This CDR3 contains 13 residues. The chain's CDR3 is CASSFQGGTEAFF. The CDR3, as DNA: TGTGCCAGCAGTTTTCAGGGGGGCACTGAAGCTTTCTTT.

The chain links TRBV18 to TRBJ1-5; 10 bases line up with TRBD1. The CDR3 has 14 amino acids. With 4 bases clipped from V and 5 bases from J, the junction kept 2 bases outside the gene matches. Germline lookup yields CDR1 KGHSH and CDR2 LQKENI. The CDR3 DNA reads TGTGCCAGCTCACAGACAGGGGGCGATCAGCCCCAGCATTTT. Its translation: CASSQTGGDQPQHF.

The CDR3 DNA reads TGTGCCAGCAGCCCTGGACAGGGTACTGAGACCCAGTACTTC. Residues: CASSPGQGTETQYF. V is TRBV11-3 and J is TRBJ2-5, with 8 positions matching TRBD1. This CDR3 region has 14 residues. From germline, CDR1 is SGHNT and CDR2 YENEEA. The V gene end was trimmed by 5 bases and the J gene end by 5 bases; junction bases not matched to a gene: 7.

V and J are TRBV5-6 and TRBJ1-6, with D possibly matching TRBD1 (6 bases). V was cut by 2 bases and J by 10 bases, with 16 bases left in between. The CDR3 consists of 15 residues. Germline values: CDR1 SGHDT, CDR2 YYEEEE. The chain's CDR3 is CASSFQGREVSPLHF. DNA for the CDR3: TGTGCCAGCAGCTTTCAGGGGAGGGAAGTCTCACCCCTCCACTTT.

V usage is TRBV28 and J usage is TRBJ2-3; D possibly matches TRBD1 or TRBD2 (5 bases each). Germline CDR1 is MDHEN and CDR2 is SYDVKM. The CDR3 extends over 14 amino acids. V lost 5 bases, J lost 1 base, and 10 bases lay in between. The CDR3 spells CASSPGTRTDTQYF. CDR3 coding DNA: TGTGCCAGCAGTCCCGGGACCCGCACAGATACGCAGTATTTT.

This clone was recorded only once. The CDR3 DNA sequence: TGTGCCAGCAAGCTCCGGGACCACCAAGGCTACACCTTC. Residues: CASKLRDHQGYTF. The J gene is TRBJ1-2, the V gene TRBV6-6; D possibly corresponds to TRBD1 (5 bases). Germline assignment: CDR1 MNHNY and CDR2 SVGAGI (reference sequence). This CDR3 comprises 13 residues. V was trimmed by 7 bases and J by 8 bases, leaving 17 bases between them.

The chain couples TRBV5-1 to TRBJ1-1; D is undetermined. The CDR3 runs 11 residues. Trimming shortened V by 5 bases and J by 4 bases, and 6 bases separated the two germline ends. Germline CDR1 SGHRS, CDR2 YFSETQ. CDR3: CASRGRTEAFF. As DNA, the CDR3 is TGCGCCAGCAGGGGCCGCACTGAAGCTTTCTTT.

This clone occurred once. This chain connects TRBV7-9 to TRBJ1-2, with no clear D. Germline V gene lookup returns CDR1 SEHNR and CDR2 FQNEAQ (reference sequence). CDR3 length: 14 residues. V lost 2 bases and J 4 bases, leaving 11 bases between the germline ends. The CDR3 nucleotides read TGTGCCAGCAGCTTATTCGGGCCATCCTATGGCTACACCTTC. Translating gives CASSLFGPSYGYTF.

The chain carries TRBV5-1 and TRBJ2-2, with TRBD2 as a possible D gene (6 bases). Trimming cost V 3 bases and J 5 bases, with 14 bases left between them. Looked up from germline, CDR1 is SGHRS and CDR2 is YFSETQ. The CDR3 contains 15 residues. The CDR3 loop reads CASSWGVEGTGELFF. The CDR3 DNA reads as TGCGCCAGCAGCTGGGGGGTCGAGGGAACCGGGGAGCTGTTTTTT.

As regards this clone: The same CDR3 is also encoded by other DNA sequences in this sample. The V and J genes are TRBV21-1 and TRBJ2-7; the D call in the table, TRBD2, was not verified against the DNA. TRBV21-1 is an annotated pseudogene. The CDR3 contains 16 residues. The CDR3 here is CASSKVSGLAGGEQYF. The DNA of the CDR3 is TGTGCCAGCAGCAAAGTGTCGGGACTAGCGGGGGGTGAGCAGTACTTC.

The rearrangement links TRBV5-1 to TRBJ1-2; D remains ambiguous. CDR3 length: 15 residues. Germline V CDR1 and CDR2: SGHRS, YFSETQ. The germline V and J ends were trimmed by 0 bases and 4 bases, with 13 bases remaining between them. The CDR3 DNA sequence: TGCGCCAGCAGCTTGGGAGACGGGTCAGCCTATGGCTACACCTTC. Its translation: CASSLGDGSAYGYTF.

J is TRBJ1-1 and V is TRBV21-1. TRBV21-1 is assigned pseudogene status. The CDR3 is 24 amino acids. In DNA, the CDR3 is TGTGCCAGCAGCAAAGGGCGGGTTCTGAAGCAGGGTCCCTATCCGATCCCTAATAACACTGAAGCTTTCTTT. Translation gives CASSKGRVLKQGPYPIPNNTEAFF.

This chain joins TRBV6-1 and TRBJ1-5, with 9 bases identical to TRBD1. V lost 7 bases to trimming and J lost 7 bases; unmatched junction nucleotides: 5. Germline CDR1 is MNHNS and CDR2 is SASEGT. CDR3 length equals 13 residues. This chain's CDR3 is CASNDRGEQPQHF. CDR3 DNA sequence: TGTGCCAGCAACGACAGGGGGGAGCAGCCCCAGCATTTT.

The chain links TRBV2 to TRBJ1-5; 8 bases map to TRBD1. V trimming: 7 bases; J trimming: 6 bases; junction bases outside the gene matches: 8. The CDR3 runs to 14 residues. CDR1 and CDR2 (germline): SNHLY, FYNNEI. CDR3 sequence reads: CASTMSTGVQPQHF. CDR3 bases: TGTGCCAGCACCATGTCGACAGGGGTTCAGCCCCAGCATTTT.

In this sample, this clone turned up a few times. The chain combines TRBV11-2 with TRBJ2-7; D is perhaps TRBD2 (6 bases). V lost 2 bases to trimming and J lost 0 bases, with 11 bases between them. The CDR3 totals 15 residues. Germline V lookup: CDR1 SGHAT, CDR2 FQNNGV. CDR3 protein: CASSLLAHNSYEQYF. CDR3 nucleotide sequence: TGTGCCAGCAGCTTACTAGCGCATAACTCCTACGAGCAGTACTTC. Combining the CDR3 with reference TRBV11-2 and TRBJ2-7 gives the whole variable domain EAGVAQSPRYKIIEKRQSVAFWCNPISGHATLYWYQQILGQGPKLLIQFQNNGVVDDSQLPKDRFSAERLKGVDSTLKIQPAKLEDSAVYLCASSLLAHNSYEQYFGPGTRLTVT.

The chain uses TRBV6-6 and TRBJ2-3, with 9 positions matching TRBD2. Germline CDR1 and CDR2: MNHNY and SVGAGI (reference sequence). The CDR3 totals 14 residues. V dropped 8 bases and J dropped 0; count of bases not matched to a gene: 3. In nucleotides, the CDR3 is TGTGCCAGCCGAGCGGGGGGAAGCACAGATACGCAGTATTTT. Amino acid sequence: CASRAGGSTDTQYF.

This clone was found once. For the CDR3, the DNA is TGTGCCAGCAGCCTGGGGGGTCAGGATTCACCCCTCCACTTT. Its translation: CASSLGGQDSPLHF. The chain joins TRBV7-3 to TRBJ1-6; D is possibly TRBD1 (5 bases). The V gene lost 5 bases and the J gene lost 8 bases, with 13 bases spanning the gap. Germline V gives CDR1 SGHTA, CDR2 FQGTGA. The CDR3 runs 14 residues.

J is TRBJ1-3 and V is TRBV27; tentative D call: TRBD1 (6 bases). The germline V gene has CDR1 MNHEY and CDR2 SMNVEV (reference sequence). This CDR3 is built from 14 residues. Trimming shortened V by 5 bases and J by 7 bases, and 15 bases separated the two germline ends. CDR3 coding DNA: TGTGCCAGCAGTCCACAGGGCCGCGGGAACACCATATATTTT. Protein sequence: CASSPQGRGNTIYF.

The V and J genes are TRBV6-1 and TRBJ1-2; D may be TRBD1 (5 bases). Germline V lookup: CDR1 MNHNS, CDR2 SASEGT. The CDR3 sequence is 14 residues long. Trimming pared 3 bases from V and 4 bases from J, leaving 12 bases between. The CDR3 sequence is CASSDSKGPYGYTF. CDR3 coding DNA: TGTGCCAGCAGTGATTCGAAGGGGCCCTATGGCTACACCTTC.

V is TRBV10-3 and J is TRBJ2-5, with D perhaps matching TRBD1 or TRBD2 (6 bases each). The CDR3 length is 15 residues. The germline V gene encodes CDR1 ENHRY and CDR2 SYGVKD. V lost 4 bases, J lost 1 base, and 13 bases lay in between. The CDR3 sequence: CAISGGPGVQETQYF. CDR3 bases: TGTGCCATCAGTGGGGGGCCGGGGGTCCAAGAGACCCAGTACTTC.

This clone was seen only a few times. The CDR3 DNA reads as TGCGCCAGCAGCTTGGCCGGGGGATTGGCCGACGAGCAGTACTTC. It is translated as CASSLAGGLADEQYF. This sequence joins TRBV5-1 and TRBJ2-7, with D possibly matching TRBD2 (6 bases). V was cut by 0 bases and J by 5 bases, with 15 bases left in between. The CDR3 is 15 residues long. In germline, CDR1 is SGHRS, CDR2 YFSETQ.

This chain links TRBV10-3 with TRBJ2-1, with 7 bases fitting TRBD2. V lost 8 bases to trimming and J lost 2 bases; unmatched junction nucleotides: 6. Looked up from germline, CDR1 is ENHRY and CDR2 is SYGVKD. The CDR3 has 14 amino acids. In DNA form, the CDR3 reads TGTGCCATCTCCTTGGGGGGGACCTACAATGAGCAGTTCTTC. This gives the protein CAISLGGTYNEQFF.

The chain uses TRBV18 and TRBJ1-2, with 12 positions matching TRBD1. The V gene's germline CDR1 is KGHSH and CDR2 LQKENI. The CDR3 is 16 residues long. V lost 6 bases to trimming and J lost 5 bases; unmatched junction nucleotides: 10. CDR3 protein: CASSPGQGAAGYGYTF. The CDR3 coding sequence is TGTGCCAGCTCGCCGGGACAGGGGGCAGCGGGGTATGGCTACACCTTC.

The gene calls are TRBV4-1 and TRBJ2-3, with 7 bases matching TRBD2. The V and J ends lost 1 base and 6 bases, in that order; junction bases with no gene match: 10. The CDR3 sequence is 16 residues long. The germline V gene has CDR1 MGHRA and CDR2 YSYEKL. The CDR3 spells CASSQVLAVQTDTQYF. The CDR3 nucleotides are TGCGCCAGCAGCCAAGTGCTAGCGGTCCAAACGGATACGCAGTATTTT.